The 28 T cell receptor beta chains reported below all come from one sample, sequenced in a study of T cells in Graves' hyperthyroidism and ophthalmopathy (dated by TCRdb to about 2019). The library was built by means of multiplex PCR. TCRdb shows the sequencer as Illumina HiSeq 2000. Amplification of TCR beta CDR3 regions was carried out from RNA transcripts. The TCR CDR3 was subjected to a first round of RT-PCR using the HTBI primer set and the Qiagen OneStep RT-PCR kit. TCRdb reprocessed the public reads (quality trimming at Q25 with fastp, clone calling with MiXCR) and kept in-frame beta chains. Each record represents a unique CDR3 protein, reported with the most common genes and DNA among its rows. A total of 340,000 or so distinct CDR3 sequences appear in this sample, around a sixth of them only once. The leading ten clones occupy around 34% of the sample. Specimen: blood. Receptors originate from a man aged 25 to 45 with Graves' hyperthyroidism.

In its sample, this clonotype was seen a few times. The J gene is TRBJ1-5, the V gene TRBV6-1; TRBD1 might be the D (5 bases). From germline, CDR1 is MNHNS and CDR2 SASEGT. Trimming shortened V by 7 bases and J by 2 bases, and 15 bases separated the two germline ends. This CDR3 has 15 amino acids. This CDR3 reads CASTPWGVGNQPQHF. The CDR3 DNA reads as TGTGCCAGCACGCCTTGGGGGGTAGGCAATCAGCCCCAGCATTTT.

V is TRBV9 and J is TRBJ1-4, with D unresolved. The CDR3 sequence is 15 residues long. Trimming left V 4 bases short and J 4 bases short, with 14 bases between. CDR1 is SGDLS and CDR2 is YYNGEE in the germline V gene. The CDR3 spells CASSPDALSNEKLFF. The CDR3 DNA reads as TGTGCCAGCAGCCCCGATGCACTCAGTAATGAAAAACTGTTTTTT.

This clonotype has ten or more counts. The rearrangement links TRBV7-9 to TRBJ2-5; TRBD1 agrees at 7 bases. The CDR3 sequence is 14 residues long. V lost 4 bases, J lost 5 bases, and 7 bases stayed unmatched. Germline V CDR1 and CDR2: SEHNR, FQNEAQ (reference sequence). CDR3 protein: CASSSEQGSETQYF. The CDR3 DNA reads TGTGCCAGCAGCTCGGAACAGGGGAGCGAGACCCAGTACTTC.

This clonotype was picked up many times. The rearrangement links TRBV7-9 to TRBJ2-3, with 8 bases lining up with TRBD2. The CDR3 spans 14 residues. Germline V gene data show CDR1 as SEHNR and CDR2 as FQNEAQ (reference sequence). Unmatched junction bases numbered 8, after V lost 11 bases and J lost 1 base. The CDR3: CAGSSGRGTDTQYF. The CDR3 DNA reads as TGTGCCGGTTCGAGCGGGAGAGGCACAGATACGCAGTATTTT.

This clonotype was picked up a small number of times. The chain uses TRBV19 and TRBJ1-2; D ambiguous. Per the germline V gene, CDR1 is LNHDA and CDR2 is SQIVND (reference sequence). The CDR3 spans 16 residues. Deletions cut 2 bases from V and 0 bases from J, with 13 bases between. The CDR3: CASSIFLASANYGYTF. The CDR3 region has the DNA TGTGCCAGTAGTATATTTCTGGCCTCAGCTAACTATGGCTACACCTTC.

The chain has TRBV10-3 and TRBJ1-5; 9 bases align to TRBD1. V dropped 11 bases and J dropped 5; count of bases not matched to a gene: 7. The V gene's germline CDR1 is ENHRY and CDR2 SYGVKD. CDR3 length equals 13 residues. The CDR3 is CAANRGPDQPQHF. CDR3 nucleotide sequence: TGTGCCGCCAACAGGGGGCCCGATCAGCCCCAGCATTTT.

This chain's CDR3 is CASRDGQGTSPLHF. CDR3 bases: TGTGCCAGCCGGGATGGACAGGGCACCTCACCCCTCCACTTT. This chain links TRBV13 with TRBJ1-6; TRBD1 matches 8 bases. The germline V gene encodes CDR1 PRHDT and CDR2 FYEKMQ (reference sequence). V shed 8 bases, J shed 10 bases, and the junction held 10 bases outside the gene matches. The CDR3 sequence is 14 residues long.

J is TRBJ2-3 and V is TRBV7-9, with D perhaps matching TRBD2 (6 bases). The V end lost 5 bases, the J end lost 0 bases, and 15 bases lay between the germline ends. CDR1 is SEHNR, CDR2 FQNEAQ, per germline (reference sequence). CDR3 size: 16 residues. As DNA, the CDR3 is TGTGCCAGCAGCCTGATCGTGGGGGGTAGCACAGATACGCAGTATTTT. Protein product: CASSLIVGGSTDTQYF. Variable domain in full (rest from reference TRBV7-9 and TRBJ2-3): DTGVSQNPRHKITKRGQNVTFRCDPISEHNRLYWYRQTLGQGPEFLTYFQNEAQLEKSRLLSDRFSAERPKGSFSTLEIQRTEQGDSAMYLCASSLIVGGSTDTQYFGPGTRLTVL.

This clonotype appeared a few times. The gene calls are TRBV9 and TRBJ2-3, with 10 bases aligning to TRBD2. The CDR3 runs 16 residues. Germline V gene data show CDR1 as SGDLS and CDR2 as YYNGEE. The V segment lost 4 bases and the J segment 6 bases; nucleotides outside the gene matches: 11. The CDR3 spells CASSPWGASGSDTQYF. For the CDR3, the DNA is TGTGCCAGCAGCCCCTGGGGGGCTAGCGGGAGTGATACGCAGTATTTT. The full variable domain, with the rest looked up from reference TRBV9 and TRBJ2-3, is DSGVTQTPKHLITATGQRVTLRCSPRSGDLSVYWYQQSLDQGLQFLIQYYNGEERAKGNILERFSAQQFPDLHSELNLSSLELGDSALYFCASSPWGASGSDTQYFGPGTRLTVL.

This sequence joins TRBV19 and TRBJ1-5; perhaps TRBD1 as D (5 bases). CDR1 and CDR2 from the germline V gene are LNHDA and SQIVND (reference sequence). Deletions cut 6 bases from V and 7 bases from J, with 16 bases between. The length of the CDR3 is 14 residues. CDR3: CASRSEGIFQPQHF. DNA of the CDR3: TGTGCCAGTAGGTCCGAGGGGATATTCCAGCCCCAGCATTTT.

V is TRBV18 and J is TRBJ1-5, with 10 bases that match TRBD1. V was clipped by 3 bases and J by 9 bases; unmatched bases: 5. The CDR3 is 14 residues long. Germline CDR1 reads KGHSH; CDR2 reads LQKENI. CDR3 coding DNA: TGTGCCAGCTCACCTGGGACAGGGGAATGGCCCCAGCATTTT. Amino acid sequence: CASSPGTGEWPQHF. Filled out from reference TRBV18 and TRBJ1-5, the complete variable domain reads NAGVMQNPRHLVRRRGQEARLRCSPMKGHSHVYWYRQLPEEGLKFMVYLQKENIIDESGMPKERFSAEFPKEGPSILRIQQVVRGDSAAYFCASSPGTGEWPQHFGDGTRLSIL.

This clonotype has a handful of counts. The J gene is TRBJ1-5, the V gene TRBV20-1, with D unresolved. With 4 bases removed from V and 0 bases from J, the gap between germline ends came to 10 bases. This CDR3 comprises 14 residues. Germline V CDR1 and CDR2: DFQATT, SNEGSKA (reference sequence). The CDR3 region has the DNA TGCAGTGCTAATGAGAGGAATAGCAATCAGCCCCAGCATTTT. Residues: CSANERNSNQPQHF.

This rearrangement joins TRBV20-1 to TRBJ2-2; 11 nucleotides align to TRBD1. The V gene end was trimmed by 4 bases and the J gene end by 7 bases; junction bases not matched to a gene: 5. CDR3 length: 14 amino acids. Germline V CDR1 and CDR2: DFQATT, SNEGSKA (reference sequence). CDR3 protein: CSATGQGDLGELFF. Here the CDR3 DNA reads TGCAGTGCTACGGGACAGGGGGATCTCGGGGAGCTGTTTTTT.

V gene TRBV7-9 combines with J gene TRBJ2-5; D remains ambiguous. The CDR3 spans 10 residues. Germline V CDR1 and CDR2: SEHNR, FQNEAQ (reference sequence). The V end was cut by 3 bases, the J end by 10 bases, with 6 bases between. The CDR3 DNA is TGTGCCAGCAGCTTGGATGACCAGTACTTC. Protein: CASSLDDQYF.

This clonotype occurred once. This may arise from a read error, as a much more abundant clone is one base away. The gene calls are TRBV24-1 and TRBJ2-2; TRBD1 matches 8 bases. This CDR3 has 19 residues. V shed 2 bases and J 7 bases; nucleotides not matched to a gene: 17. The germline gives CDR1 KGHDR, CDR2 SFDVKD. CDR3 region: CATSDSQIEGTGGDGELFF. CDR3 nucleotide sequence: TGTGCCACCAGTGATTCGCAAATCGAGGGGACAGGAGGGGACGGGGAGCTGTTTTTT.

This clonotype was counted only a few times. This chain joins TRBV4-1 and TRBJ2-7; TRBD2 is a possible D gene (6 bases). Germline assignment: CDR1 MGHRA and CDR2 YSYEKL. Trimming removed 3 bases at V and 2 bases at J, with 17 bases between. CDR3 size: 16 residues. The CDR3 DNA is TGCGCCAGCAGCCAGGGTGCGCGGGACTTCCCCTACGAGCAGTACTTC. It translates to CASSQGARDFPYEQYF.

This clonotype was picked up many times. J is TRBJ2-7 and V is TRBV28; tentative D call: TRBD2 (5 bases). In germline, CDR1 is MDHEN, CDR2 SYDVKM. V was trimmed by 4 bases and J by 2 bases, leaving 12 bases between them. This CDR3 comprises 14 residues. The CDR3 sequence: CASSYRGRPYEQYF. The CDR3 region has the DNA TGTGCCAGCAGTTATCGGGGTAGGCCCTACGAGCAGTACTTC.

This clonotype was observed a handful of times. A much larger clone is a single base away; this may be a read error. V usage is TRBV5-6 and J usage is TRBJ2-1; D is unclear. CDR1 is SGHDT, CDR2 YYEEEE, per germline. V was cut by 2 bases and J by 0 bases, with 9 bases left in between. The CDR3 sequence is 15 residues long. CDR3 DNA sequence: TGTGCCAGCAGCTTCCGGCACAGCTCCTACAATGAGCAGTTCTTC. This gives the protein CASSFRHSSYNEQFF.

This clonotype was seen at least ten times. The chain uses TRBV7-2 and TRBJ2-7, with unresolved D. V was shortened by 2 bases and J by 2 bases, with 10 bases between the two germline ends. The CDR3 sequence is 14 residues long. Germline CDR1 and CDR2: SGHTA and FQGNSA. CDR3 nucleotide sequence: TGTGCCAGCAGCTTACTTGGCAGTACCTACGAGCAGTACTTC. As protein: CASSLLGSTYEQYF.

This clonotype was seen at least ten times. CDR3 sequence reads: CATSRMNRDTEAFF. The CDR3 nucleotides are TGTGCCACCAGCAGAATGAACAGGGACACTGAAGCTTTCTTT. V gene TRBV15 combines with J gene TRBJ1-1, with D possibly being TRBD1 (6 bases). This CDR3 spans 14 amino acids. Germline CDR1 and CDR2: LNHNV and YYDKDF (reference sequence). V gave up 2 bases and J gave up 3 bases, with 10 bases separating them.

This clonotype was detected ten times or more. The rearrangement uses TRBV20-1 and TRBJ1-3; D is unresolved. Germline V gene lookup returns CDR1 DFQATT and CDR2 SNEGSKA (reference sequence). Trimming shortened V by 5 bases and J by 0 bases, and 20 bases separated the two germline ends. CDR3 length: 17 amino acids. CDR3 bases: TGCAGTGCTCAAGACGTCACGGACTCGCTCTCTGGAAACACCATATATTTT. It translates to CSAQDVTDSLSGNTIYF.

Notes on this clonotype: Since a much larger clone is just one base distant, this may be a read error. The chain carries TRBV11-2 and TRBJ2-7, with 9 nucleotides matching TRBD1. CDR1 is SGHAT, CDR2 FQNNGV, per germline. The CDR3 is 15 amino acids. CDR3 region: CAGSPGQGIIYEQYF. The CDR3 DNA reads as TGTGCCGGCAGCCCCGGACAGGGGATAATATACGAGCAGTACTTC.

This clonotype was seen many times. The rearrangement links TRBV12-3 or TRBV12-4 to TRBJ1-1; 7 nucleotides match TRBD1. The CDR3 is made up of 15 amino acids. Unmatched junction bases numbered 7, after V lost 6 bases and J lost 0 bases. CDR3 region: CASSPLRGLNTEAFF. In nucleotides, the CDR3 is TGTGCCAGCAGCCCCCTTAGGGGGCTGAACACTGAAGCTTTCTTT.

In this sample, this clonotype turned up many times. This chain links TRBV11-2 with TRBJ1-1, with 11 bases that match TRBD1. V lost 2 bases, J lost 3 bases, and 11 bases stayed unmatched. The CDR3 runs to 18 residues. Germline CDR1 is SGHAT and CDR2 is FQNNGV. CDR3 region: CASSLWTGGASLDTEAFF. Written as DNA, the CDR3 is TGTGCCAGCAGCTTATGGACAGGGGGCGCTTCTTTGGACACTGAAGCTTTCTTT.

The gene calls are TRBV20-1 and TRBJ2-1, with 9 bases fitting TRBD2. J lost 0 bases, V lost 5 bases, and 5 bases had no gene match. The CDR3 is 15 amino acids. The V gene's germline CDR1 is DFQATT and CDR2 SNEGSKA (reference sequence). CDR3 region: CSAVAGEVSYNEQFF. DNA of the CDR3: TGCAGTGCTGTAGCGGGAGAGGTCTCCTACAATGAGCAGTTCTTC.

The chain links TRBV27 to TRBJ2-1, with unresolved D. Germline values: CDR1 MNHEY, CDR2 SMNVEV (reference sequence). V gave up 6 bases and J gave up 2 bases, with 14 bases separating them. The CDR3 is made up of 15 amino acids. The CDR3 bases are TGTGCCAGCAGGCCCTCGGGTACTCCCTACAATGAGCAGTTCTTC. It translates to CASRPSGTPYNEQFF.

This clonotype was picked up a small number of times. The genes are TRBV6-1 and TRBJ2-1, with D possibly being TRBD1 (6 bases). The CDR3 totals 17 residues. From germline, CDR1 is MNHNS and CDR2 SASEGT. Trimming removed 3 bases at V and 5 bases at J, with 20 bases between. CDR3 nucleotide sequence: TGTGCCAGCAGTGACCCTAATTCAGGGGTTGGTAACAATGAGCAGTTCTTC. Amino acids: CASSDPNSGVGNNEQFF.

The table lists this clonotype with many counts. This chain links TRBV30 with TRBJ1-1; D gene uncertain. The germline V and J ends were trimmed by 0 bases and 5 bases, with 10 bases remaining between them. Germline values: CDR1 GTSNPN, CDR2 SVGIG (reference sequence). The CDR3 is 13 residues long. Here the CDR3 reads CAWSVGSTTEAFF. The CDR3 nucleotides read TGTGCCTGGAGTGTAGGGAGTACGACTGAAGCTTTCTTT.